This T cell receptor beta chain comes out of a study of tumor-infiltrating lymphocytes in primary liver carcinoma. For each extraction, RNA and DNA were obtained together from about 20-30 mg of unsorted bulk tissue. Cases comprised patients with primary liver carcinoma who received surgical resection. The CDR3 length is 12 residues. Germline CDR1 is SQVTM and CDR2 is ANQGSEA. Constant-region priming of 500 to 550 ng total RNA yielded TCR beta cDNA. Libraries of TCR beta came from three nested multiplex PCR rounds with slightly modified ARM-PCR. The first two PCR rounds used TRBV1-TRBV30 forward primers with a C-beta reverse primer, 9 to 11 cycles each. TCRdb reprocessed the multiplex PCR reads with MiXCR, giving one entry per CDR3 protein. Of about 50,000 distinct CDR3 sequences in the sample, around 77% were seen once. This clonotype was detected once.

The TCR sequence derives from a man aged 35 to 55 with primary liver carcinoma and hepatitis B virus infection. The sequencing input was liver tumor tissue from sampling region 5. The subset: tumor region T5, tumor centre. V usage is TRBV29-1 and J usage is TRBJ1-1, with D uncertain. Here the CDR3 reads CGARHKDTKAFF. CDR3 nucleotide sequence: TGCGGCGCTCGTCATAAGGATACTAAAGCTTTCTTT.